Each of the 14 T cell receptor beta chains below was sequenced from the same sample in a study of radiotherapy plus CTLA-4 blockade in lung cancer. Sequencing was performed with immunoSEQ multiplex PCR; in TCRdb, only in-frame clones are kept and a portion is missing. The sample has roughly 75,000 clones, 84% seen once. The input for sequencing was peripheral blood, taken from a patient treated with radiotherapy plus ipilimumab. The receptors come from a human donor with non-small cell lung cancer who had stable disease on radiotherapy plus ipilimumab.

The chain links TRBV28 to TRBJ1-5; D perhaps matches TRBD1 (5 bases). The germline V and J ends were trimmed by 7 bases and 6 bases, with 16 bases remaining between them. The germline V gene encodes CDR1 MDHEN and CDR2 SYDVKM. The CDR3 has 14 residues. CDR3 loop: CASNRGGKRQPQHF. The DNA for the CDR3 is TGTGCCAGCAACCGTGGGGGGAAGCGTCAGCCCCAGCATTTT.

J is TRBJ1-1 and V is TRBV27; 8 nucleotides agree with TRBD1. Trimming removed 5 bases from V and 7 bases from J; junction bases left unmatched: 9. Germline V CDR1 and CDR2: MNHEY, SMNVEV (reference sequence). The CDR3 covers 14 residues. CDR3 sequence reads: CASSVTQGAGEAFF. The CDR3 nucleotides are TGTGCCAGCAGTGTTACCCAGGGGGCGGGTGAAGCTTTCTTT.

In the case of this clone: The sample holds other DNA sequences that translate to the same CDR3. The rearrangement uses TRBV20-1 and TRBJ1-2, with no clear D. Trimming stripped 3 bases from V and 6 bases from J, with 8 bases between. Germline V gene sequence: CDR1 DFQATT, CDR2 SNEGSKA (reference sequence). This CDR3 is built from 11 residues. Here the CDR3 reads CSASAGNGYTF. The CDR3 DNA is TGCAGTGCTAGCGCTGGGAATGGCTACACCTTC.

This chain connects TRBV4-2 to TRBJ2-1; weak D call: TRBD2 (5 bases). Trimming left V 1 base short and J 6 bases short, with 10 bases between. The CDR3 extends over 14 amino acids. Germline-derived CDR1 and CDR2 are LGHNA and YNFKEQ. The CDR3: CASSQVGARNEQFF. The CDR3 region has the DNA TGTGCCAGCAGCCAAGTGGGAGCGCGCAATGAGCAGTTCTTC.

The chain has TRBV7-2 and TRBJ1-3; D is uncertain. V lost 3 bases and J 0 bases, leaving 9 bases between the germline ends. This CDR3 spans 15 amino acids. Germline values: CDR1 SGHTA, CDR2 FQGNSA. CDR3 residues: CASSFMTHSGNTIYF. As DNA, the CDR3 is TGTGCCAGCAGCTTCATGACTCACTCTGGAAACACCATATATTTT.

V and J are TRBV6-5 and TRBJ1-6; 8 nucleotides align to TRBD1. Trimming at V came to 8 bases and at J to 5 bases, leaving 8 bases not matched to a gene. The CDR3 loop spans 15 amino acids. Per germline, CDR1 MNHEY and CDR2 SVGAGI. CDR3 region: CASDGRTGHNSPLHF. In DNA form, the CDR3 reads TGTGCCAGCGACGGACGGACAGGGCATAATTCACCCCTCCACTTT.

The chain uses TRBV6-1 and TRBJ1-1, with 12 bases aligning to TRBD1. After removal of 8 bases from V and 1 base from J, the junction contained 5 bases not matched to a gene. Germline V gene data show CDR1 as MNHNS and CDR2 as SASEGT. The CDR3 is made up of 15 amino acids. Here the CDR3 reads CASWGQGAGNTEAFF. CDR3 DNA: TGTGCCAGCTGGGGACAGGGGGCTGGGAACACTGAAGCTTTCTTT.

The genes are TRBV5-1 and TRBJ2-7; possibly TRBD1 for D (5 bases). CDR1 and CDR2 from the germline V gene are SGHRS and YFSETQ. V was clipped by 0 bases and J by 3 bases, with 10 bases between them. This CDR3 contains 14 residues. CDR3 sequence: CASSLVGRDYEQYF. The CDR3 DNA is TGCGCCAGCAGCTTGGTTGGCAGGGACTACGAGCAGTACTTC.

Of note for this clone: Other DNA sequences in the same sample also yield this CDR3. The chain is built from TRBV6-6 and TRBJ1-6, with 7 bases identical to TRBD1. V trimming: 5 bases; J trimming: 7 bases; junction bases outside the gene matches: 5. The CDR3 is made up of 14 amino acids. Germline V lookup: CDR1 MNHNY, CDR2 SVGAGI (reference sequence). The CDR3 nucleotides are TGTGCCAGCAGTACCGGGACAGAGAATTCACCCCTCCACTTT. Translation gives CASSTGTENSPLHF.

Worth noting for this clone: This specimen includes other DNA sequences encoding the same CDR3. Written as DNA, the CDR3 is TGTGCCAGCAGCCGCCCGGGCAATGAGCAGTTCTTC. It encodes CASSRPGNEQFF. V and J are TRBV5-4 and TRBJ2-1; D ambiguous. Germline CDR1 is SGHNT and CDR2 is YYREEE (reference sequence). V lost 4 bases and J lost 6, with 8 bases in between. The CDR3 sequence is 12 residues long. The full variable domain, rest sourced from reference TRBV5-4 and TRBJ2-1, is ETGVTQSPTHLIKTRGQQVTLRCSSQSGHNTVSWYQQALGQGPQFIFQYYREEENGRGNFPPRFSGLQFPNYSSELNVNALELDDSALYLCASSRPGNEQFFGPGTRLTVL.

This chain joins TRBV28 and TRBJ1-2, with 10 bases matching TRBD1. J was trimmed by 7 bases and V by 11 bases; bases with no gene match: 4. The germline V gene has CDR1 MDHEN and CDR2 SYDVKM. There are 11 residues in the CDR3. The DNA of the CDR3 is TGTGCCTCTGGGACAGGGGTTGGCTACACCTTC. Amino acid sequence: CASGTGVGYTF.

This rearrangement joins TRBV7-6 to TRBJ1-3; D unresolved. V lost 5 bases and J lost 0, with 8 bases in between. The CDR3 contains 14 residues. The germline gives CDR1 SGHVS, CDR2 FNYEAQ. CDR3 protein: CASSGEGSGNTIYF. CDR3 DNA: TGTGCCAGCAGCGGCGAGGGCTCTGGAAACACCATATATTTT.

This chain connects TRBV19 to TRBJ1-5, with a weak D call TRBD1 (6 bases). With 7 bases removed from V and 1 base from J, the gap between germline ends came to 11 bases. The germline gives CDR1 LNHDA, CDR2 SQIVND (reference sequence). CDR3 length equals 14 residues. The CDR3 nucleotides read TGTGCCAGTATGAGAGGGGGGAGCAATCAGCCCCAGCATTTT. Protein: CASMRGGSNQPQHF.

The chain combines TRBV6-1 with TRBJ1-6; a weak D match, TRBD1 (6 bases). The V and J ends lost 6 bases and 8 bases respectively, with 11 bases between them. The CDR3 has 13 amino acids. Germline V gene sequence: CDR1 MNHNS, CDR2 SASEGT. CDR3 protein: CASRDRTDSPLHF. The CDR3 coding sequence is TGTGCCAGCAGGGACAGAACGGATTCACCCCTCCACTTT.